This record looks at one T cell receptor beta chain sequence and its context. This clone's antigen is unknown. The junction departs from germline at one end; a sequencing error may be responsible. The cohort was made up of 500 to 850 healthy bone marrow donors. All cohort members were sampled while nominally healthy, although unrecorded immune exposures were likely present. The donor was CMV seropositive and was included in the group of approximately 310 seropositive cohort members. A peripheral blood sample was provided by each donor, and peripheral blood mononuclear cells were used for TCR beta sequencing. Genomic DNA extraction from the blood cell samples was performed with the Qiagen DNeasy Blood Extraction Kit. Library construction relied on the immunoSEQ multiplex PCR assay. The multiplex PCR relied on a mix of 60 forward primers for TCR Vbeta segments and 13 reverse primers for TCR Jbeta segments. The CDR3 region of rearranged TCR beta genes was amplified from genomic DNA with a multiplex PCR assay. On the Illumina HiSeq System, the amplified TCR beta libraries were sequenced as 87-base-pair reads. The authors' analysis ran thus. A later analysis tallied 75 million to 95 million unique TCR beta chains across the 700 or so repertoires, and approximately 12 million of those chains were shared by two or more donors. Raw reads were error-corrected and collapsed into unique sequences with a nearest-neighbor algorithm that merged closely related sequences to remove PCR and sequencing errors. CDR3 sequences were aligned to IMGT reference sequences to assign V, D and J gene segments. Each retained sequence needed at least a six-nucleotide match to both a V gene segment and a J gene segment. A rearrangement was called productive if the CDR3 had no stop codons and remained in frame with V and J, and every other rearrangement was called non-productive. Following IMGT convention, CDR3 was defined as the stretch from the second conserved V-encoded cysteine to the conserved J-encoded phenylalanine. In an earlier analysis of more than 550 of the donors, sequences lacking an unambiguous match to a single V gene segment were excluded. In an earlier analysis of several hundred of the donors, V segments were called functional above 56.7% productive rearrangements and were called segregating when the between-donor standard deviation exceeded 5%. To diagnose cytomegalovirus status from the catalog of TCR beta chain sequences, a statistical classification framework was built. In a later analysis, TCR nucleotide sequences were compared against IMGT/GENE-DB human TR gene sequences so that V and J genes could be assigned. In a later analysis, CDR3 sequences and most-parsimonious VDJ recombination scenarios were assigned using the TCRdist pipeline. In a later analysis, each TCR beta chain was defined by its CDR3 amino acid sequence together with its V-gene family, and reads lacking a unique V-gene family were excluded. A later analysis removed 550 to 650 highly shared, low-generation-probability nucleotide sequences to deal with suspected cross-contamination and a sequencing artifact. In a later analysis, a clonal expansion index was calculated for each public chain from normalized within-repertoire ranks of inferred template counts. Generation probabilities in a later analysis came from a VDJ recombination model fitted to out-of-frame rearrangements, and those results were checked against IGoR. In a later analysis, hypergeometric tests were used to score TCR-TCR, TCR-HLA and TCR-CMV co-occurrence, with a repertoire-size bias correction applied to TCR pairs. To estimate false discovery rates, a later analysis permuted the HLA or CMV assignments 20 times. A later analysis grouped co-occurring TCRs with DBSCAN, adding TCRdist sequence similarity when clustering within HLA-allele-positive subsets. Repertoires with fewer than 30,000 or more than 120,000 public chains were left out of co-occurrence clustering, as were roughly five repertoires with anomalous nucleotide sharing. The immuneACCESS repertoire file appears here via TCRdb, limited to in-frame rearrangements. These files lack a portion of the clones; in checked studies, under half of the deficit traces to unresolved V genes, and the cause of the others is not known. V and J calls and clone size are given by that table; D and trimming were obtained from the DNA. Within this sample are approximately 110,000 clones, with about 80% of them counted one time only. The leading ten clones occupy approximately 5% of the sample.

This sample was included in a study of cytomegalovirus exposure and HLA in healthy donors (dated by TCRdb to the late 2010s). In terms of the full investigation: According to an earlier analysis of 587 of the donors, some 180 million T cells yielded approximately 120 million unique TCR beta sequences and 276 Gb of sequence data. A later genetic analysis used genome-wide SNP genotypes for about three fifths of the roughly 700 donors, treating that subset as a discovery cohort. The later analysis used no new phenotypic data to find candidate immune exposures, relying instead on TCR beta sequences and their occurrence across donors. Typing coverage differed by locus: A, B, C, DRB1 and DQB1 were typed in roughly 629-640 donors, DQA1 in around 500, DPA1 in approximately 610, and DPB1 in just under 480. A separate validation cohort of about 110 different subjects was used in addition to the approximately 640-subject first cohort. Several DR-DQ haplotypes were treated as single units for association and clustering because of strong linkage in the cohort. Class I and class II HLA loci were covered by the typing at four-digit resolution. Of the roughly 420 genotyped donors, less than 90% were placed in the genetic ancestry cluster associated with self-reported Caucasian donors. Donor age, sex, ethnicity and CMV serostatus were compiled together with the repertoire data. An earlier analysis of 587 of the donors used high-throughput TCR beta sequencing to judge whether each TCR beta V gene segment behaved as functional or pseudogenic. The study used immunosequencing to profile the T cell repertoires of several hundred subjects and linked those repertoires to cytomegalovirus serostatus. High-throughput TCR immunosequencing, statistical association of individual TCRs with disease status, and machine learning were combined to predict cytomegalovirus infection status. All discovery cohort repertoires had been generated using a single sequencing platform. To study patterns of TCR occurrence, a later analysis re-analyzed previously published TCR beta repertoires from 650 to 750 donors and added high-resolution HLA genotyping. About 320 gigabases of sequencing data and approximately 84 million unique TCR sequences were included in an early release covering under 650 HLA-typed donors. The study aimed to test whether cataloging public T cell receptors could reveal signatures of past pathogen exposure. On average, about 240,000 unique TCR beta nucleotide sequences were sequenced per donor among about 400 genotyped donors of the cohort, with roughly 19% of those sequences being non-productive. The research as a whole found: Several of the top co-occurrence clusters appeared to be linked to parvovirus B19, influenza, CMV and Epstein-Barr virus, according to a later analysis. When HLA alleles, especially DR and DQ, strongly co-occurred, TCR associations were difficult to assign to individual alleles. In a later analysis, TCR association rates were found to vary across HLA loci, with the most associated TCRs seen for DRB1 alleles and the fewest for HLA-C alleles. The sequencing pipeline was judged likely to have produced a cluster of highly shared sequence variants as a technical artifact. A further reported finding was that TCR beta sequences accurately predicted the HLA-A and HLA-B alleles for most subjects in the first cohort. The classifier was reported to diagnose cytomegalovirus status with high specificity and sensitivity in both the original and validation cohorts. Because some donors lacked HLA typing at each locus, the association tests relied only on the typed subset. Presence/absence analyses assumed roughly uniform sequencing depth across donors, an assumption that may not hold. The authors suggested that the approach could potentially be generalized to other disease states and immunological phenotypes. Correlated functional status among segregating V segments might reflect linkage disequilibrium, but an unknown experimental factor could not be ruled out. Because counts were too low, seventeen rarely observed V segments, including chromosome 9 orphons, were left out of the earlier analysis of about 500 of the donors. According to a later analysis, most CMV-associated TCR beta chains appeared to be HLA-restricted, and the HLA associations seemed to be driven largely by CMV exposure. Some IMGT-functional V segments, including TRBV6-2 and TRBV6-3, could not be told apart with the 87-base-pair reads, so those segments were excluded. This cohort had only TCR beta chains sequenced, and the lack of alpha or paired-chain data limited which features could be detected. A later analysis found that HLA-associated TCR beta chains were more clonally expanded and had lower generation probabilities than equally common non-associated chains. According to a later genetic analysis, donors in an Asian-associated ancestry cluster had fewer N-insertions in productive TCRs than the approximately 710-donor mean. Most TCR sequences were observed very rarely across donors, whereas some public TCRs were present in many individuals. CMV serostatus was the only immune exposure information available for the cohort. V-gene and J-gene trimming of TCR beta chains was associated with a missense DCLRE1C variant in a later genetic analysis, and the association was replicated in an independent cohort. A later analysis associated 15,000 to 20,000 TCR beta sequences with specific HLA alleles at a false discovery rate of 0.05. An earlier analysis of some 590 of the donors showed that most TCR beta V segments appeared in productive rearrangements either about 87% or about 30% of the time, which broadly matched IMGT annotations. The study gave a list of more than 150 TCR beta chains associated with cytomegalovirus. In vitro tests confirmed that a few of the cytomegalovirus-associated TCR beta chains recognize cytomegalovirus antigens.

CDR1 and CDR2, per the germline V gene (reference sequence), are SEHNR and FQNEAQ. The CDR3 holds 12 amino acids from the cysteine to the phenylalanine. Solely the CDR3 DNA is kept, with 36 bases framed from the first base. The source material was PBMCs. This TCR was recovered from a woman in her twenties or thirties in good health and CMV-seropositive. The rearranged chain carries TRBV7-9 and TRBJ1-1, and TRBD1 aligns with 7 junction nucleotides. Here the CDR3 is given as CSSSLTGHSAFF. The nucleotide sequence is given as TGTTCCAGCAGCTTGACAGGGCATTCAGCTTTCTTT.